This TCR beta chain was documented in a study of T cell responses to AZD1222 COVID-19 vaccine. Study-wide results and limits: Recipients of two AZD1222 doses showed rising Spike-specific TCR breadth and depth. Seropositive at baseline were only 5 to 7 AZD1222 recipients. Clonal diversity may have been underestimated, and the donors were mostly white British, with more females than males.

Assay used: immunoSEQ multiplex PCR; TCRdb lists only in-frame clones, some missing. The sample lists some 110,000 clones; almost 95% were seen once. A single count supports this clone. Its antigen is as yet unknown. CDR3 length: 15 amino acids. Germline CDR1 reads MNHNS; CDR2 reads SASEGT. V lost 7 bases and J 0 bases, leaving 13 bases between the germline ends. Investigators merged groups given second doses at roughly 4 or roughly 12 weeks. This receptor was obtained from an adult who received the AZD1222 COVID-19 vaccine. The sequencing here drew on peripheral blood, taken 28 days after the second AZD1222 dose. This rearrangement joins TRBV6-1 to TRBJ2-1, with D perhaps TRBD2 (6 bases). The CDR3 protein is CASTAAGLSYNEQFF. The CDR3 region has the DNA TGTGCCAGCACCGCAGCGGGTCTCTCCTACAATGAGCAGTTCTTC.